Reported below is one T cell receptor (beta chain). This sample is part of a study of blood T cell repertoires in COVID-19. Sequencing used immunoSEQ multiplex PCR; TCRdb keeps in-frame clones, though not all of them. The sample records about 100,000 clones, about 91% being singletons. The sample was peripheral blood. The clonotype originates from a human donor in a cohort sampled during active COVID-19.

CDR3 region: CASSPDRVLDTQYF. The CDR3 DNA reads TGTGCCAGCAGCCCAGACAGGGTTCTGGATACGCAGTATTTT. The chain couples TRBV5-4 to TRBJ2-3; TRBD1 matches 7 bases. The junction had 8 bases not matched to a gene; V was cut back by 4 bases and J by 6 bases. CDR1 and CDR2 (germline): SGHNT, YYREEE (reference sequence). The CDR3 loop spans 14 amino acids.